The sequence of this T cell receptor beta chain was determined in a study of PD-L1 blockade in urothelial cancer. Specified time point: pretreatment peripheral blood. The CDR3 is made up of 14 amino acids. Germline-derived CDR1 and CDR2 are GTSNPN and SVGIG (reference sequence). Trimming left V 0 bases short and J 5 bases short, with 10 bases between. The repertoire was sequenced with immunoSEQ multiplex PCR; TCRdb's copy has only in-frame clones and lacks some. Of roughly 77,000 clones in the sample, over 80% were seen once. V usage is TRBV30 and J usage is TRBJ1-4; no clear D gene. The sequence was obtained from a woman in her seventies with urothelial cancer. Sequencing used PBMCs, obtained around atezolizumab (anti-PD-L1) treatment. CDR3: CAWSVRSRNEKLFF. As DNA, the CDR3 is TGTGCCTGGAGTGTTCGGTCGCGAAATGAAAAACTGTTTTTT. Using reference TRBV30 and TRBJ1-4 for the parts outside the CDR3, the full variable domain is SQTIHQWPATLVQPVGSPLSLECTVEGTSNPNLYWYRQAAGRGLQLLFYSVGIGQISSEVPQNLSASRPQDRQFILSSKKLLLSDSGFYLCAWSVRSRNEKLFFGSGTQLSVL.